Shown below are 22 T cell receptor beta chains from a single sample sequenced in a study of shared clonotypes between healthy human individuals. Produced via immunoSEQ multiplex PCR; TCRdb's table is partial and in-frame only. The sample records fewer than 3 million clones, 85% to 95% being singletons. The sequenced material came from naive CD4+ T cells from PBMCs. Indicated subset: CD45RA+ positively selected. The receptor source for this set is a man between 18 and 35 years old in good health. Some clones in this sample may be carry-over from other donors' samples.

The chain combines TRBV19 with TRBJ2-7; D remains unclear. The CDR3 contains 15 residues. Germline CDR1 LNHDA, CDR2 SQIVND (reference sequence). V was pared by 6 bases and J by 6 bases, with 21 bases between. CDR3 sequence reads: CASSRLSTFTSEQYF. The CDR3 DNA is TGTGCCAGTAGCCGACTGTCCACGTTCACCTCCGAGCAGTACTTC.

The chain combines TRBV5-1 with TRBJ2-3; TRBD2 matches 11 bases. V was pared by 0 bases and J by 3 bases, with 9 bases of the junction left unmatched. CDR1 and CDR2 (germline): SGHRS, YFSETQ. The CDR3 covers 18 residues. The CDR3 region has the DNA TGCGCCAGCAGCTTGGATCTTATAGCGGGAGGGAGGACAGATACGCAGTATTTT. It codes for CASSLDLIAGGRTDTQYF.

This sequence joins TRBV5-1 and TRBJ2-3; D may correspond to TRBD1 or TRBD2 (5 bases each). The CDR3 totals 15 residues. Deletions cut 4 bases from V and 1 base from J, with 13 bases between. CDR1 is SGHRS and CDR2 is YFSETQ in the germline V gene. The CDR3 protein is CASSHGTDGTDTQYF. The CDR3 DNA reads as TGCGCCAGCAGCCACGGGACGGACGGCACAGATACGCAGTATTTT.

This chain connects TRBV7-9 to TRBJ1-4; the match to TRBD1 covers 10 bases. This CDR3 spans 16 amino acids. The germline V gene has CDR1 SEHNR and CDR2 FQNEAQ (reference sequence). Trimming took 2 bases from V and 5 from J; bases not matched to a gene: 5. The CDR3 spells CASSLTGTGVNEKLFF. The DNA for the CDR3 is TGTGCCAGCAGCTTAACCGGGACAGGGGTAAATGAAAAACTGTTTTTT.

The count of this clone is one. The gene calls are TRBV27 and TRBJ1-1; 10 bases agree with TRBD1. After removal of 3 bases from V and 5 bases from J, the junction contained 9 bases not matched to a gene. The CDR3 runs 16 residues. In germline, CDR1 is MNHEY, CDR2 SMNVEV (reference sequence). CDR3 in amino acids: CASSFRTGGRETEAFF. CDR3 sequence (DNA): TGTGCCAGCAGTTTCCGGACAGGGGGACGGGAGACTGAAGCTTTCTTT.

The chain links TRBV15 to TRBJ2-5, with 7 bases lining up with TRBD1. Germline V gene lookup returns CDR1 LNHNV and CDR2 YYDKDF (reference sequence). Trimming at V came to 5 bases and at J to 2 bases, leaving 5 bases not matched to a gene. There are 14 residues in the CDR3. DNA of the CDR3: TGTGCCACCAGCCTAGGGGGCCGGCAAGAGACCCAGTACTTC. Its translation is CATSLGGRQETQYF.

This clone has only a few counts. The same CDR3 can be traced to other DNA sequences in this sample. The genes are TRBV5-6 and TRBJ2-7; D is unclear. This CDR3 region has 13 residues. Trimming left V 0 bases short and J 4 bases short, with 8 bases between. From germline, CDR1 is SGHDT and CDR2 YYEEEE. Here the CDR3 DNA reads TGTGCCAGCAGCTTGGTCGGATCTTACGAGCAGTACTTC. Its protein product is CASSLVGSYEQYF. The variable domain in full, completed from reference TRBV5-6 and TRBJ2-7, reads DAGVTQSPTHLIKTRGQQVTLRCSPKSGHDTVSWYQQALGQGPQFIFQYYEEEERQRGNFPDRFSGHQFPNYSSELNVNALLLGDSALYLCASSLVGSYEQYFGPGTRLTVT.

The chain joins TRBV10-3 to TRBJ2-7, with 8 bases aligning to TRBD2. The CDR3 contains 14 residues. The germline CDR1 and CDR2 sequences are ENHRY and SYGVKD. Trimming cost V 2 bases and J 3 bases; bases outside gene matches: 3. This chain's CDR3 is CAISEGLAGYEQYF. CDR3 nucleotides: TGTGCCATCAGTGAGGGGCTAGCGGGCTACGAGCAGTACTTC.

The chain recombines TRBV20-1 with TRBJ2-7; no definite D call. CDR1 is DFQATT, CDR2 SNEGSKA, per germline (reference sequence). The length of the CDR3 is 10 residues. V lost 4 bases to trimming and J lost 5 bases, with 6 bases between them. DNA for the CDR3: TGCAGTGCTACCCGTAACGAGCAGTACTTC. This encodes CSATRNEQYF.

About this clone: The sample holds other DNA sequences that translate to the same CDR3. The J gene is TRBJ2-7, the V gene TRBV7-9; TRBD2 matches at 11 bases. The trim removed 5 bases at V and 0 bases at J, leaving 3 bases unmatched. The germline CDR1 and CDR2 sequences are SEHNR and FQNEAQ (reference sequence). The CDR3 spans 15 residues. CDR3 nucleotide sequence: TGTGCCAGCAGCGCTACTAGCGGGAGCTCCTACGAGCAGTACTTC. It translates to CASSATSGSSYEQYF.

This chain connects TRBV5-5 to TRBJ2-7; D tentatively fits TRBD1 or TRBD2 (5 bases each). V was clipped by 0 bases and J by 2 bases, with 12 bases between them. Per the germline V gene, CDR1 is SGHKS and CDR2 is YYEKEE (reference sequence). This CDR3 region has 15 residues. CDR3 sequence: CASSLAGHDTYEQYF. The CDR3 nucleotides read TGTGCCAGCAGCTTGGCGGGGCACGACACCTACGAGCAGTACTTC.

This clone was seen a single time. The rearrangement links TRBV7-3 to TRBJ2-2; TRBD2 agrees at 7 bases. The CDR3 covers 13 residues. Germline CDR1 reads SGHTA; CDR2 reads FQGTGA. The V and J ends lost 5 bases and 9 bases, in that order; junction bases with no gene match: 6. CDR3 in amino acids: CASSDRGDRELFF. As DNA, the CDR3 is TGTGCCAGCAGCGACCGGGGGGACCGGGAGCTGTTTTTT. The full variable domain, in which reference TRBV7-3 and TRBJ2-2 provide the parts outside the CDR3, is GAGVSQTPSNKVTEKGKYVELRCDPISGHTALYWYRQSLGQGPEFLIYFQGTGAADDSGLPNDRFFAVRPEGSVSTLKIQRTERGDSAVYLCASSDRGDRELFFGEGSRLTVL.

The chain links TRBV27 to TRBJ1-4, with unresolved D. This CDR3 has 15 amino acids. Germline assignment: CDR1 MNHEY and CDR2 SMNVEV (reference sequence). Trimming removed 7 bases at V and 8 bases at J, with 20 bases between. CDR3 nucleotides: TGTGCCAGCAAGTCTCTGGGCTCGGCGGAGGAAAAACTGTTTTTT. Its translation: CASKSLGSAEEKLFF.

The rearrangement links TRBV12-5 to TRBJ2-5; 8 positions agree with TRBD1. Germline loops: CDR1 LGHNT, CDR2 FRNRAP. The CDR3 loop spans 18 amino acids. Germline trimming cut 0 bases from V and 4 bases from J; bases unmatched to any gene: 13. The CDR3 sequence: CASGLVLSPTGGRETQYF. CDR3 in DNA: TGTGCTAGTGGTTTGGTACTAAGTCCCACAGGGGGGCGAGAGACCCAGTACTTC.

The rearrangement links TRBV5-1 to TRBJ2-7, with D unclear. From germline, CDR1 is SGHRS and CDR2 YFSETQ. V shed 1 base and J shed 6 bases, with 14 bases lying between them. This CDR3 is built from 14 residues. This CDR3 reads CASSLSAANGEQYF. The CDR3 nucleotides read TGCGCCAGCAGCTTGAGCGCTGCCAACGGCGAGCAGTACTTC. The entire variable domain, with the rest obtained from reference TRBV5-1 and TRBJ2-7, is as follows: KAGVTQTPRYLIKTRGQQVTLSCSPISGHRSVSWYQQTPGQGLQFLFEYFSETQRNKGNFPGRFSGRQFSNSRSEMNVSTLELGDSALYLCASSLSAANGEQYFGPGTRLTVT.

The chain has TRBV6-5 and TRBJ1-4, with a weak D call TRBD1 (5 bases). This CDR3 contains 16 residues. Trimming shortened V by 0 bases and J by 4 bases, and 12 bases separated the two germline ends. From germline, CDR1 is MNHEY and CDR2 SVGAGI. The CDR3 sequence: CASSYSGDFGNEKLFF. Here the CDR3 DNA reads TGTGCCAGCAGTTACTCGGGGGACTTCGGTAATGAAAAACTGTTTTTT.

The chain couples TRBV11-2 to TRBJ2-1; TRBD2 aligns across 10 bases. The V segment lost 5 bases and the J segment 1 base; nucleotides outside the gene matches: 8. This CDR3 has 17 amino acids. Germline V gene lookup returns CDR1 SGHAT and CDR2 FQNNGV. This CDR3 is CASSPRTSGRSYNEQFF. DNA of the CDR3: TGTGCCAGCAGCCCCCGGACTAGCGGAAGATCCTACAATGAGCAGTTCTTC.

CDR3 in amino acids: CASRDSTTNEKLFF. CDR3 coding DNA: TGTGCCAGCAGAGACAGCACAACTAATGAAAAACTGTTTTTT. This rearrangement joins TRBV2 to TRBJ1-4; the D gene is possibly TRBD1 (5 bases). Germline V gives CDR1 SNHLY, CDR2 FYNNEI. V lost 6 bases and J 0 bases, leaving 8 bases between the germline ends. The CDR3 runs to 14 residues.

This chain joins TRBV6-5 and TRBJ2-1; D might be TRBD2 (6 bases). CDR3 length equals 15 residues. Germline-derived CDR1 and CDR2 are MNHEY and SVGAGI. V dropped 3 bases and J dropped 9 bases, with 18 bases sitting between them. The CDR3: CASSYMSGGKPEQFF. The CDR3 DNA reads TGTGCCAGCAGTTATATGTCGGGCGGGAAGCCTGAGCAGTTCTTC.

The chain recombines TRBV20-1 with TRBJ2-7; weak D call: TRBD2 (5 bases). V was cut by 4 bases and J by 6 bases, with 10 bases left in between. Germline loops: CDR1 DFQATT, CDR2 SNEGSKA (reference sequence). The CDR3 length is 11 residues. The CDR3 loop reads CSATRTSEQYF. CDR3 DNA: TGCAGTGCTACCCGGACTTCCGAGCAGTACTTC.

V is TRBV6-6 and J is TRBJ1-1, with D hard to call. Per the germline V gene, CDR1 is MNHNY and CDR2 is SVGAGI (reference sequence). V lost 6 bases and J lost 0, with 14 bases in between. This CDR3 is 15 amino acids long. The DNA for the CDR3 is TGTGCCAGCAGCCTATCCAACCCCCTGAACACTGAAGCTTTCTTT. Translated: CASSLSNPLNTEAFF.

This clone has a single count. The V gene is TRBV6-4, the J gene TRBJ2-1; 12 bases map to TRBD2. Germline V CDR1 and CDR2: MRHNA, SNTAGT. This CDR3 has 16 residues. J was trimmed by 8 bases and V by 6 bases; bases with no gene match: 11. CDR3 region: CASRRTSGTFYDEQFF. The DNA of the CDR3 is TGTGCCAGCAGACGGACTAGCGGGACGTTTTACGATGAGCAGTTCTTC.